The 10 T cell receptor beta chains given below trace back to one sample, sequenced in a study of shared clonotypes between healthy human individuals. Generated by immunoSEQ multiplex PCR, the TCRdb table keeps only in-frame clones and is missing some. The data hold roughly 2.1 million clones, with about 93% observed a single time. Positive CCR7 selection of CD45RO-negative cells yielded the naive CD8 cells, and terminally differentiated effector memory CD45RA+ cells were excluded. The sequenced sample was naive CD8+ T cells from PBMCs. Receptors were obtained from a man aged 18-30 years in good health. Some clones in this sample may be carry-over from other donors' samples.

The chain links TRBV29-1 to TRBJ2-5, with D possibly matching TRBD1 (6 bases). The V end lost 3 bases, the J end lost 4 bases, and 21 bases lay between the germline ends. Germline V gene sequence: CDR1 SQVTM, CDR2 ANQGSEA. This CDR3 is built from 16 residues. The CDR3 DNA reads as TGCAGCGTTGACCTCCGGGACATCTTAGGAGGAGAGACCCAGTACTTC. This sequence encodes CSVDLRDILGGETQYF.

The chain is built from TRBV4-3 and TRBJ2-7; tentatively, D is TRBD2 (5 bases). The V end was cut by 0 bases, the J end by 2 bases, with 14 bases between. Looked up from germline, CDR1 is LGHNA and CDR2 is YSLEER. The CDR3 sequence is 16 residues long. The CDR3 DNA reads TGCGCCAGCAGCCAAGATCGTTGGGGAGCCACCTACGAGCAGTACTTC. Protein sequence: CASSQDRWGATYEQYF.

The chain recombines TRBV16 with TRBJ1-2; D is ambiguous. CDR3 length equals 11 residues. Trimming cost V 4 bases and J 7 bases, with 7 bases left between them. Germline CDR1 reads KGHSY; CDR2 reads FQNENV. The CDR3 loop reads CASSPSSGYTF. The CDR3 nucleotides read TGTGCCAGCAGCCCAAGCAGTGGCTACACCTTC.

The rearrangement uses TRBV27 and TRBJ1-2, with no clear D. Trimming cost V 1 base and J 8 bases, with 17 bases left between them. Germline V CDR1 and CDR2: MNHEY, SMNVEV (reference sequence). The CDR3 runs to 15 residues. As DNA, the CDR3 is TGTGCCAGCAGTTTATTATCGGGCAGGCTCGGAGGCTACACCTTC. Protein: CASSLLSGRLGGYTF.

The chain is built from TRBV29-1 and TRBJ1-1; D call uncertain. V was trimmed by 1 base and J by 7 bases, leaving 13 bases between them. This CDR3 is 13 amino acids long. Germline values: CDR1 SQVTM, CDR2 ANQGSEA. CDR3 bases: TGCAGCGTTGAAGTCCCAGTTGCCGTTGAAGCTTTCTTT. It codes for CSVEVPVAVEAFF.

J is TRBJ1-1 and V is TRBV30, with D hard to call. The germline gives CDR1 GTSNPN, CDR2 SVGIG (reference sequence). This CDR3 has 13 amino acids. Trimming cost V 2 bases and J 5 bases, with 12 bases left between them. CDR3 sequence reads: CAWSSSGLTEAFF. The CDR3 DNA reads TGTGCCTGGAGTAGTTCGGGGTTGACTGAAGCTTTCTTT.

This clone was observed a single time. The chain joins TRBV7-8 to TRBJ2-1, with 7 bases that match TRBD2. This CDR3 has 15 residues. Germline CDR1 and CDR2: SGHVS and FQNEAQ. Trimming removed 4 bases from V and 0 bases from J; junction bases left unmatched: 3. The CDR3 DNA is TGTGCCAGCAGCTCTCGGGAGGACTCCTACAATGAGCAGTTCTTC. This codes for CASSSREDSYNEQFF.

The chain is built from TRBV5-8 and TRBJ2-6; D perhaps matches TRBD1 (5 bases). The germline gives CDR1 SGHTS, CDR2 YDEGEE. The CDR3 is 14 amino acids. Trimming pared 4 bases from V and 4 bases from J, leaving 9 bases between. The CDR3 is CASSRGTGANVLTF. The CDR3 DNA sequence: TGTGCCAGCAGCAGGGGCACCGGGGCCAACGTCCTGACTTTC.

V usage is TRBV7-8 and J usage is TRBJ2-5, with TRBD2 identical over 7 bases. V was clipped by 8 bases and J by 1 base; unmatched bases: 10. The CDR3 is made up of 15 amino acids. The V gene's germline CDR1 is SGHVS and CDR2 FQNEAQ. The CDR3 region has the DNA TGTGCCAGCTCGGGGTTCCAGCGGGGCCAAGAGACCCAGTACTTC. It translates to CASSGFQRGQETQYF.

The genes are TRBV6-1 and TRBJ1-5; tentative D call: TRBD1 (6 bases). From germline, CDR1 is MNHNS and CDR2 SASEGT. CDR3 length: 16 amino acids. Trimming removed 4 bases from V and 4 bases from J, with 17 bases in between. CDR3 residues: CASSGWGLSVNQPQHF. The CDR3 DNA reads TGTGCCAGCAGTGGGTGGGGGCTATCTGTTAATCAGCCCCAGCATTTT.